This T cell receptor (beta chain) stems from a study of T-cell memory formation after mild COVID-19. Overall study: Clustering of TCRs was largely donor specific.

A note on this clonotype: Its antigen remains unidentified.

One entry per CDR3 protein, called by TCRdb with MiXCR from the 5' RACE reads. Of more than 150,000 distinct CDR3 sequences detected, around a fifth appear once; the ten largest clones hold roughly 24%. Germline-derived CDR1 and CDR2 are SGHRS and YFSETQ. V shed 1 base, J shed 2 bases, and the junction held 8 bases outside the gene matches. The CDR3 runs to 16 residues. Whole-study results and caveats: Some responding clones appeared in pre-infection memory, suggesting cross-reactive memory joined. Contracting CD4+ clones were located mainly in CM and EM, and CD8+ clones in EMRA. Clones contracting across day 15 to 85 had a balanced CD4/CD8 profile; later expanding clones leaned CD4+.

This clonotype was sampled from an adult woman who had mild COVID-19 (a few samples of this study predate the infection). Cell type and time point are not known. The V and J genes are TRBV5-1 and TRBJ1-2; the match to TRBD1 covers 7 bases. Sequenced material: PBMCs or a T cell subset sorted from them (not recorded which). The CDR3: CASSLSPGQTNYGYTF. As DNA, the CDR3 is TGCGCCAGCAGCTTGTCACCGGGACAGACGAACTATGGCTACACCTTC.